Shown below are 28 T cell receptor beta chains from a single sample sequenced in a study of cytomegalovirus exposure and HLA in healthy donors. The PCR used 60 Vbeta and 13 Jbeta primers. Assay used: immunoSEQ multiplex PCR; TCRdb lists only in-frame clones, some missing. This sample has roughly 190,000 clones, with 79% found just once. The material sequenced was PBMCs. These receptors were collected from a woman between 50 and 59 years old in good health and CMV-seronegative.

The genes are TRBV13 and TRBJ1-6, with D perhaps matching TRBD1 (5 bases). The CDR3 extends over 13 amino acids. CDR1 is PRHDT and CDR2 is FYEKMQ in the germline V gene (reference sequence). V shed 5 bases and J shed 17 bases, with 19 bases lying between them. The CDR3 protein is CASSTAWGESIHF. DNA of the CDR3: TGTGCCAGCAGCACCGCTTGGGGGGAATCCATCCACTTT.

V and J are TRBV28 and TRBJ2-4; 9 positions agree with TRBD1. CDR3 length equals 17 residues. After removal of 5 bases from V and 7 bases from J, the junction contained 15 bases not matched to a gene. Germline CDR1 MDHEN, CDR2 SYDVKM. As DNA, the CDR3 is TGTGCCAGCAGTACCCCCTCACGGGACAGGGCTAAGAACATTCAGTACTTC. It translates to CASSTPSRDRAKNIQYF.

About this clone itself: One junction end disagrees with the germline gene, perhaps due to a read error. Distinct nucleotide sequences in the sample also encode this CDR3. As DNA, the CDR3 is TGTGCCAGCAGTTTGGCCCCGAACAGGGGTCCCGAGAATTCCCCCCTCCACTTT. Amino acids: CASSLAPNRGPENSPLHF. The V gene is TRBV27, the J gene TRBJ1-6; 7 nucleotides align to TRBD1. Germline values: CDR1 MNHEY, CDR2 SMNVEV (reference sequence). The CDR3 is 18 residues long.

The CDR3 DNA reads TGTGCCAGCAGCTTCTATGGACAGGGAAGCTATGGCTACACCTTC. It translates to CASSFYGQGSYGYTF. This chain joins TRBV5-5 and TRBJ1-2; 8 bases agree with TRBD1. Germline CDR1 is SGHKS and CDR2 is YYEKEE (reference sequence). V trimming: 2 bases; J trimming: 4 bases; junction bases outside the gene matches: 7. This CDR3 contains 15 residues.

The chain combines TRBV9 with TRBJ1-2; D might be TRBD1 (6 bases). This CDR3 region has 14 residues. V lost 4 bases and J 3 bases, leaving 13 bases between the germline ends. Germline V gene sequence: CDR1 SGDLS, CDR2 YYNGEE. The CDR3 here is CASSKGGEDYGYTF. CDR3 nucleotides: TGTGCCAGCAGCAAGGGGGGGGAGGACTATGGCTACACCTTC. Variable domain in full (rest from reference TRBV9 and TRBJ1-2): DSGVTQTPKHLITATGQRVTLRCSPRSGDLSVYWYQQSLDQGLQFLIQYYNGEERAKGNILERFSAQQFPDLHSELNLSSLELGDSALYFCASSKGGEDYGYTFGSGTRLTVV.

The chain employs TRBV19 and TRBJ1-3; maybe TRBD1 (6 bases). The CDR3 sequence is 16 residues long. V lost 6 bases and J 3 bases, leaving 18 bases between the germline ends. In germline, CDR1 is LNHDA, CDR2 SQIVND (reference sequence). The CDR3 protein is CASSHSREGDGNTIYF. The DNA for the CDR3 is TGTGCCAGTAGCCACAGCCGCGAGGGGGATGGAAACACCATATATTTT. The whole variable domain, filled in from reference TRBV19 and TRBJ1-3, reads DGGITQSPKYLFRKEGQNVTLSCEQNLNHDAMYWYRQDPGQGLRLIYYSQIVNDFQKGDIAEGYSVSREKKESFPLTVTSAQKNPTAFYLCASSHSREGDGNTIYFGEGSWLTVV.

This chain links TRBV5-1 with TRBJ1-1, with D hard to call. Trimming took off 1 base at V and 0 bases at J, with 4 bases between the two ends. Germline V gene sequence: CDR1 SGHRS, CDR2 YFSETQ. The CDR3 is 13 residues long. The DNA for the CDR3 is TGCGCCAGCAGCTTGTATCTGAACACTGAAGCTTTCTTT. Protein sequence: CASSLYLNTEAFF.

The rearrangement links TRBV2 to TRBJ1-6; TRBD1 might be the D (6 bases). The V end lost 6 bases, the J end lost 10 bases, and 19 bases lay between the germline ends. This CDR3 has 15 residues. Germline V gene sequence: CDR1 SNHLY, CDR2 FYNNEI. The CDR3 coding sequence is TGTGCCAGCAGGTTCCGACTAACAGGGCGATCACCCCTCCACTTT. It specifies CASRFRLTGRSPLHF.

The chain recombines TRBV7-3 with TRBJ2-6, with 8 positions matching TRBD1. Germline assignment: CDR1 SGHTA and CDR2 FQGTGA. This CDR3 is 19 amino acids long. Trimming took 0 bases from V and 0 from J; bases not matched to a gene: 7. CDR3 region: CASSLTIQGGGSGANVLTF. The CDR3 DNA reads as TGTGCCAGCAGCTTAACTATACAGGGGGGAGGCTCTGGGGCCAACGTCCTGACTTTC.

V usage is TRBV13 and J usage is TRBJ2-7; 9 nucleotides match TRBD1. CDR3 length: 19 amino acids. Germline V gene sequence: CDR1 PRHDT, CDR2 FYEKMQ (reference sequence). V was pared by 0 bases and J by 7 bases, with 19 bases of the junction left unmatched. CDR3 coding DNA: TGTGCCAGCAGCTTAGGGATCATCCGGGACAGGGCTCGGATTCGGGAGCAGTACTTC. The encoded protein is CASSLGIIRDRARIREQYF. The full variable domain, its missing parts supplied by reference TRBV13 and TRBJ2-7, is AAGVIQSPRHLIKEKRETATLKCYPIPRHDTVYWYQQGPGQDPQFLISFYEKMQSDKGSIPDRFSAQQFSDYHSELNMSSLELGDSALYFCASSLGIIRDRARIREQYFGPGTRLTVT.

The rearrangement links TRBV5-1 to TRBJ2-2; the D gene is possibly TRBD1 (5 bases). V gave up 0 bases and J gave up 6 bases, with 9 bases separating them. Germline assignment: CDR1 SGHRS and CDR2 YFSETQ. This CDR3 has 14 amino acids. The CDR3: CASSLGEGAGELFF. CDR3 nucleotide sequence: TGCGCCAGCAGCTTGGGAGAAGGGGCCGGGGAGCTGTTTTTT. Filled out from reference TRBV5-1 and TRBJ2-2, the complete variable domain reads KAGVTQTPRYLIKTRGQQVTLSCSPISGHRSVSWYQQTPGQGLQFLFEYFSETQRNKGNFPGRFSGRQFSNSRSEMNVSTLELGDSALYLCASSLGEGAGELFFGEGSRLTVL.

The chain joins TRBV9 to TRBJ2-2, with D possibly being TRBD2 (5 bases). Trimming pared 4 bases from V and 5 bases from J, leaving 15 bases between. This CDR3 has 15 residues. CDR1 and CDR2 (germline): SGDLS, YYNGEE. The CDR3 loop is CASSTRTGSTGELFF. CDR3 nucleotide sequence: TGTGCCAGCAGCACCAGGACTGGGTCAACCGGGGAGCTGTTTTTT.

This clone was recorded once. The chain recombines TRBV28 with TRBJ2-1, with 9 bases matching TRBD2. Germline V gene data show CDR1 as MDHEN and CDR2 as SYDVKM. V dropped 9 bases and J dropped 15; count of bases not matched to a gene: 3. The CDR3 covers 9 residues. CDR3 in amino acids: CASGTSPFF. The CDR3 coding sequence is TGTGCCAGTGGGACTAGCCCGTTCTTC.

The CDR3 spells CASSLPGPPNTGELFF. The CDR3 DNA follows: TGTGCCAGCTCCCTGCCTGGGCCACCGAACACCGGGGAGCTGTTTTTT. V and J are TRBV7-6 and TRBJ2-2; no clear D. Germline loops: CDR1 SGHVS, CDR2 FNYEAQ. This CDR3 spans 16 amino acids. V dropped 8 bases and J dropped 0 bases, with 16 bases sitting between them.

V usage is TRBV11-2 and J usage is TRBJ1-1, with 10 nucleotides matching TRBD1. The CDR3 is 16 residues long. Germline V gene sequence: CDR1 SGHAT, CDR2 FQNNGV. Losses at the gene ends were 6 bases for V and 5 bases for J; bases not matched to a gene: 12. The CDR3 reads CASSKGATGGETEAFF. The CDR3 region has the DNA TGTGCCAGCAGTAAGGGGGCGACAGGGGGCGAAACTGAAGCTTTCTTT.

This clone came up a few times. This sequence joins TRBV28 and TRBJ1-1; no reliable D call. The V end lost 6 bases, the J end lost 0 bases, and 17 bases lay between the germline ends. The CDR3 has 16 residues. The germline V gene encodes CDR1 MDHEN and CDR2 SYDVKM. CDR3 region: CASRQSGFSMNTEAFF. The CDR3 bases are TGTGCCAGCAGGCAATCGGGGTTCTCTATGAACACTGAAGCTTTCTTT.

V and J are TRBV11-2 and TRBJ2-7, with unresolved D. The V end lost 1 base, the J end lost 6 bases, and 22 bases lay between the germline ends. The V gene's germline CDR1 is SGHAT and CDR2 FQNNGV. The CDR3 consists of 17 residues. The CDR3 DNA reads TGTGCCAGCAGCTTAGCCCTCGCGGCGGCATTTCCCTCCGAGCAGTACTTC. Protein product: CASSLALAAAFPSEQYF.

This clone has only one observation. The rearrangement joins TRBV28 to TRBJ1-2; D is undetermined. Germline-derived CDR1 and CDR2 are MDHEN and SYDVKM. Trimming stripped 6 bases from V and 5 bases from J, with 16 bases between. The CDR3 has 14 residues. The CDR3 loop is CASSPLEGLYGYTF. CDR3 in DNA: TGTGCCAGCAGCCCCCTGGAGGGCCTGTATGGCTACACCTTC.

This rearrangement joins TRBV7-3 to TRBJ2-5; a possible D gene is TRBD1 (5 bases). TRBJ2-7 matches the DNA end more closely, so the J call is doubtful. The germline V gene has CDR1 SGHTA and CDR2 FQGTGA. The length of the CDR3 is 12 residues. In DNA, the CDR3 is TGTGCCAGCAGCCTCGCAGGGTCCGAGCAGTACTTC. Residues: CASSLAGSEQYF.

The chain recombines TRBV20-1 with TRBJ2-5; D gene uncertain. The V gene's germline CDR1 is DFQATT and CDR2 SNEGSKA (reference sequence). V dropped 7 bases and J dropped 5 bases, with 8 bases sitting between them. The CDR3 runs 10 residues. Here the CDR3 reads CSGGVETQYF. Here the CDR3 DNA reads TGCAGTGGTGGAGTGGAGACCCAGTACTTC.

The V gene is TRBV7-8, the J gene TRBJ2-7; TRBD1 agrees at 8 bases. The V and J ends lost 2 bases and 0 bases, in that order; junction bases with no gene match: 6. There are 16 residues in the CDR3. Germline V gives CDR1 SGHVS, CDR2 FQNEAQ. The CDR3 region is CASSLILGTGSYEQYF. The CDR3 DNA reads as TGTGCCAGCAGCTTAATTTTGGGGACAGGCTCCTACGAGCAGTACTTC.

The chain combines TRBV4-2 with TRBJ2-7; D possibly corresponds to TRBD2 (6 bases). This CDR3 has 17 residues. Looked up from germline, CDR1 is LGHNA and CDR2 is YNFKEQ. V lost 4 bases, J lost 2 bases, and 21 bases lay in between. The CDR3 reads CASSRGLSVAATYEQYF. In nucleotides, the CDR3 is TGTGCCAGCAGCCGGGGACTGTCGGTAGCGGCAACCTACGAGCAGTACTTC.

The CDR3 reads CASSNRGVGANVLTF. DNA for the CDR3: TGTGCCAGCAGCAATAGGGGTGTGGGGGCCAACGTCCTGACTTTC. V and J are TRBV6-5 and TRBJ2-6, with a possible D match to TRBD1 (5 bases). Germline CDR1 MNHEY, CDR2 SVGAGI. V was cut by 6 bases and J by 4 bases, with 13 bases left in between. The CDR3 sequence is 15 residues long.

The sample holds a few counts of this clone. The rearrangement links TRBV28 to TRBJ2-4; tentative D call: TRBD1 (5 bases). V lost 5 bases and J lost 1, with 18 bases in between. The V gene's germline CDR1 is MDHEN and CDR2 SYDVKM. The length of the CDR3 is 17 residues. The CDR3 DNA follows: TGTGCCAGCAGTCCTGGGGCCGGACCGAGGGCCAAAAACATTCAGTACTTC. This sequence encodes CASSPGAGPRAKNIQYF.

V and J are TRBV5-1 and TRBJ1-1; D perhaps matches TRBD1 (5 bases). V was trimmed by 1 base and J by 4 bases, leaving 11 bases between them. Germline V gene data show CDR1 as SGHRS and CDR2 as YFSETQ. The CDR3 has 14 amino acids. CDR3 protein: CASSLLGGATEAFF. Written as DNA, the CDR3 is TGCGCCAGCAGCTTGCTCGGGGGTGCCACTGAAGCTTTCTTT.

CDR3 residues: CASSLGDRDYTGELFF. Written as DNA, the CDR3 is TGCGCCAGCAGCTTGGGGGACAGGGATTACACCGGGGAGCTGTTTTTT. J is TRBJ2-2 and V is TRBV5-1; 9 bases align to TRBD1. The V segment lost 0 bases and the J segment 3 bases; nucleotides outside the gene matches: 3. CDR1 is SGHRS, CDR2 YFSETQ, per germline. The CDR3 loop spans 16 amino acids.

The chain carries TRBV28 and TRBJ1-2, with TRBD1 matching 10 bases. The CDR3 consists of 15 residues. Germline assignment: CDR1 MDHEN and CDR2 SYDVKM. After removal of 6 bases from V and 2 bases from J, the junction contained 6 bases not matched to a gene. The CDR3 spells CASSPATGGNYGYTF. CDR3 DNA: TGTGCCAGCAGCCCTGCGACAGGGGGCAACTATGGCTACACCTTC.

The chain has TRBV19 and TRBJ1-2; weak D call: TRBD1 (6 bases). Germline values: CDR1 LNHDA, CDR2 SQIVND (reference sequence). The CDR3 is 13 amino acids. Trimming shortened V by 5 bases and J by 3 bases, and 10 bases separated the two germline ends. The CDR3, as DNA: TGTGCCAGTAGTCCTCGGACAGACTATGGCTACACCTTC. This encodes CASSPRTDYGYTF. The full variable domain, rest sourced from reference TRBV19 and TRBJ1-2, is DGGITQSPKYLFRKEGQNVTLSCEQNLNHDAMYWYRQDPGQGLRLIYYSQIVNDFQKGDIAEGYSVSREKKESFPLTVTSAQKNPTAFYLCASSPRTDYGYTFGSGTRLTVV.